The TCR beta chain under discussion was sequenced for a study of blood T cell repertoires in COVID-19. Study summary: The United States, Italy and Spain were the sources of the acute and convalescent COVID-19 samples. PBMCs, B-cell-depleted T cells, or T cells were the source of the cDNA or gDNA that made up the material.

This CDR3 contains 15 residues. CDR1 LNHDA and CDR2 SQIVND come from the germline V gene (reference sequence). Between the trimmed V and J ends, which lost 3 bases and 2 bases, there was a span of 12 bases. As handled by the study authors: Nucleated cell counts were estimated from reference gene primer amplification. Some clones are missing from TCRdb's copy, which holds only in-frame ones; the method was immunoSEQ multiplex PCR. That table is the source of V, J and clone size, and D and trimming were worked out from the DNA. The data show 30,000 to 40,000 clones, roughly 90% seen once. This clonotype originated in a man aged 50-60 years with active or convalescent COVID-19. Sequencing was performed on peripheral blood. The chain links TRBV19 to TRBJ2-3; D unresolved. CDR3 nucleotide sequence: TGTGCCAGTAGTATGGATACTGCGGCCACAGATACGCAGTATTTT. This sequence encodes CASSMDTAATDTQYF.